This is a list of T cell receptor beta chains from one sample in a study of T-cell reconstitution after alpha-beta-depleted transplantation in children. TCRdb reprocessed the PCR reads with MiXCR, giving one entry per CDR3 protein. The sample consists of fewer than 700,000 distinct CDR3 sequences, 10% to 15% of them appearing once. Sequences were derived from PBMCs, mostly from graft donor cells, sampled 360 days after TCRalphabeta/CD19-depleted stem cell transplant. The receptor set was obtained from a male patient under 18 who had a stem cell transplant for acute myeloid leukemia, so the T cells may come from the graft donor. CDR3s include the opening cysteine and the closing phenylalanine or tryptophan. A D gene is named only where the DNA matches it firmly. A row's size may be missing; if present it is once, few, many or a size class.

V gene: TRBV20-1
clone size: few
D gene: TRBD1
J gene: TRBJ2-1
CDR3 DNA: TGCAGTGCTAGAGACCCAGGGACAGGGGGGTACAATGAGCAGTTCTTC
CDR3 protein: CSARDPGTGGYNEQFF

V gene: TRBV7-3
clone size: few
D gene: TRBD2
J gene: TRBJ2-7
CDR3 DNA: TGTGCCAGCAGCCCCGTTAGCGGGAGTCCCGAGCAGTACTTC
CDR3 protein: CASSPVSGSPEQYF

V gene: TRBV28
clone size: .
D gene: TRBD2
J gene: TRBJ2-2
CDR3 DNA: TGTGCCAGCAGTTTCGGGACTAGAAACACCGGGGAGCTGTTTTTT
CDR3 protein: CASSFGTRNTGELFF

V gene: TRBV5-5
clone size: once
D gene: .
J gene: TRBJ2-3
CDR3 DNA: TGTGCCAGCAGCCGGAGGGGCCCGGGACAAAGGCCGGATACGCAGTATTTT
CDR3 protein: CASSRRGPGQRPDTQYF

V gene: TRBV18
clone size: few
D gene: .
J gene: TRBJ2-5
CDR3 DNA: TGTGCCAGCTCACCGATTAGCCAAGAGACCCAGTACTTC
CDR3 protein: CASSPISQETQYF

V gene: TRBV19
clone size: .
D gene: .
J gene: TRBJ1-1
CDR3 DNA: TGTGCCAGTAGTTATGCGTTGGGTGAAGCTTTCTTT
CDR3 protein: CASSYALGEAFF

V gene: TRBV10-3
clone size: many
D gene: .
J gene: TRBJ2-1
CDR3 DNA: TGTGCCATCCCCAAAAGGGGGAGCTCCTACAATGAGCAGTTCTTC
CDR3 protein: CAIPKRGSSYNEQFF

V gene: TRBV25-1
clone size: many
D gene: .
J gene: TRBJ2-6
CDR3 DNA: TGTGCCAGCAGTAACTCTGGGGCCAACGTCCTGACTTTC
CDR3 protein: CASSNSGANVLTF

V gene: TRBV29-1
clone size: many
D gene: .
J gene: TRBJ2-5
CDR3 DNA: TGCAGCGTGCCCCAGGGTTGGGAGACCCAGTACTTC
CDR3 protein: CSVPQGWETQYF

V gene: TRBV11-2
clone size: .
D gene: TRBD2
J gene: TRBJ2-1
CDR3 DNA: TGTGCCAGCTCGCAGCGGGAGATTGGGTACAATGAGCAGTTCTTC
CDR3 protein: CASSQREIGYNEQFF

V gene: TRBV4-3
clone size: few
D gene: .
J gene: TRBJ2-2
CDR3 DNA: TGCGCCAGCAGCCCTCCGGGCGGGAACACCGGGGAGCTGTTTTTT
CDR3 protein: CASSPPGGNTGELFF

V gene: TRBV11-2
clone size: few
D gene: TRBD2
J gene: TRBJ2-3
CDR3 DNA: TGTGCCAGCAGCTTGTTGCGGGAGAAGGGTACGCAGTATTTT
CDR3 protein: CASSLLREKGTQYF

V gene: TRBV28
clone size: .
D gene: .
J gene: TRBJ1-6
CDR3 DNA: TGTGCCAGCAGACCTAACAGGGCCCCCACCCATAATTCACCCCTCCACTTT
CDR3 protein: CASRPNRAPTHNSPLHF

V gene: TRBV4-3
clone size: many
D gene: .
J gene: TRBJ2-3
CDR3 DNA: TGCGCCAGCAGCCAAGATCCGGTGTCTAGCACAGATACGCAGTATTTT
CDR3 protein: CASSQDPVSSTDTQYF

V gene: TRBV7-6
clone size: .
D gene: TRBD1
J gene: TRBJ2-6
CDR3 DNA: TGTGCCAGCAGCCCCTGGGGACAGTCTGGGGCCAACGTCCTGACTTTC
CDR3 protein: CASSPWGQSGANVLTF

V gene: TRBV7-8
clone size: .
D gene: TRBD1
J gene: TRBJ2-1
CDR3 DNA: TGTGCCAGCAGCTTGTGGACAGGGCAGTTCTTC
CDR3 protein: CASSLWTGQFF

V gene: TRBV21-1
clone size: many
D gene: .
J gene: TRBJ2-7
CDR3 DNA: TGTGCCAGCAGCAAAGGTCATAGGACAGCCTACGAGCAGTACTTC
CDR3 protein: CASSKGHRTAYEQYF

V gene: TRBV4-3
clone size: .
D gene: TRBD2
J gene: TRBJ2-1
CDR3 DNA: TGCGCCAGCAGCCAAGATCCCACCGGTAGCGGGAGGGCAAATGAGCAGTTCTTC
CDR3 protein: CASSQDPTGSGRANEQFF

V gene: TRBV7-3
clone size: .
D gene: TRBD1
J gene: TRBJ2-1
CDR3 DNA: TGTGCCAGCAGCTTATCTAGCGCCCAGGGGGCGTACAATGAGCAGTTCTTC
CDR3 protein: CASSLSSAQGAYNEQFF

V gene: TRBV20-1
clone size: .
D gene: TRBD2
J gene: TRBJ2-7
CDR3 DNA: TGCAGTGCGTCGTCCGGGACTAGTAACTCCTACGAGCAGTACTTC
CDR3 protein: CSASSGTSNSYEQYF

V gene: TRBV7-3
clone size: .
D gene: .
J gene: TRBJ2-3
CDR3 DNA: TGTGCCAGCACCCTGAGGGGTTTTGCGACAGATACGCAGTATTTT
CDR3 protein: CASTLRGFATDTQYF

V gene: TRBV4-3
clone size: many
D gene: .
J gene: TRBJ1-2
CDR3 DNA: TGCGCCAGCAGCCCCCGATCAGGGAACTATGGCTACACCTTC
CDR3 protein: CASSPRSGNYGYTF

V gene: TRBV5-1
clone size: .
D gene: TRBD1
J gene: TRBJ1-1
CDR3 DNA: TGCGCCAGCGTACTCTCCGGGACAGGGGGCGCCGATGAAGCTTTCTTT
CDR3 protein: CASVLSGTGGADEAFF

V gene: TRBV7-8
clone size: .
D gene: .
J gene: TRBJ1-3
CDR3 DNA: TGTGCCAGCAGCTTAACAGACAGTCACTCTGGAAACACCATATATTTT
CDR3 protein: CASSLTDSHSGNTIYF

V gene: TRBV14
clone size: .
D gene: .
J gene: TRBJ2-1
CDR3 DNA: TGTGCCAGCAGCCCCGTGGCCTCCCGGATAGCCTTC
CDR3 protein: CASSPVASRIAF

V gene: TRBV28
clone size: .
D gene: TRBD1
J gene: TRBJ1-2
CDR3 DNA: TGTGCCAGCAGTTCGCCGGGACAGGGTAGCTATGGCTACACCTTC
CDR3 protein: CASSSPGQGSYGYTF

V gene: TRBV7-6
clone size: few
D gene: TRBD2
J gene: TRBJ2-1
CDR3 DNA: TGTGCCAGCAGCTTAGGGACTAGCGGGAGTGGGATTTACAATGAGCAGTTCTTC
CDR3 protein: CASSLGTSGSGIYNEQFF

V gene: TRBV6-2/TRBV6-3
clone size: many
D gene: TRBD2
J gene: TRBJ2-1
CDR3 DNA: TGTGCCAGCAGTTACTCGGCTAGCGGATTCTACAATGAGCAGTTCTTC
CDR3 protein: CASSYSASGFYNEQFF

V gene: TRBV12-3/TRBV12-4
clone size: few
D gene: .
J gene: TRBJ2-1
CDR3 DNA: TGTGCCAGCAGTGCCACCTCCAGGGCCAATGAGCAGTTCTTC
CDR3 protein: CASSATSRANEQFF

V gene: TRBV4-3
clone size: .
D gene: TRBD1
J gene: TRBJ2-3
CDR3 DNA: TGCGCCAGCAGCCAAGGGATAGGGACAGGGAAGACAGATACGCAGTATTTT
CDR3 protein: CASSQGIGTGKTDTQYF

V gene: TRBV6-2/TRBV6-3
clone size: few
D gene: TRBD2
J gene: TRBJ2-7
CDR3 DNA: TGTGCCAGCAGTCGGGAGGGGGAGCAGTACTTC
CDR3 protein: CASSREGEQYF

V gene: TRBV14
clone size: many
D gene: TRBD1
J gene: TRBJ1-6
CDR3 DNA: TGTGCCAGCAGCCAAGAGACAGGGGTTTTGTCACCCCTCCACTTT
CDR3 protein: CASSQETGVLSPLHF

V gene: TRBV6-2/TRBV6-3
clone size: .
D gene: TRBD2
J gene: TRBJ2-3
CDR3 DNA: TGTGCCAGCAGTTACTCCGGGACTAGCGGGATGCGTGCAGATACGCAGTATTTT
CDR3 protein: CASSYSGTSGMRADTQYF

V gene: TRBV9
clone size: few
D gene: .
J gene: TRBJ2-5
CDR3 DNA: TGTGCCAGCAGCGTAGGCCCCGTAGAGACCCAGTACTTC
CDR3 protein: CASSVGPVETQYF

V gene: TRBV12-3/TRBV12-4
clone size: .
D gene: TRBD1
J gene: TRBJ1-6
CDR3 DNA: TGTGCCAGCAGTCTCGGGTCAGGGGGTAGTAATTCACCCCTCCACTTT
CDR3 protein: CASSLGSGGSNSPLHF

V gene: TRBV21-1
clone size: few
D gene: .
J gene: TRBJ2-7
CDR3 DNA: TGTGCCAGCAGCAAAGGGCGGGAGTGTCCCTACGAGCAGTACTTC
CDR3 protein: CASSKGRECPYEQYF

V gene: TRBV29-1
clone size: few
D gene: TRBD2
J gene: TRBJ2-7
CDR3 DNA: TGCAGCGTTGAGCTAGCGGGATGGGAGCAGTACTTC
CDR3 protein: CSVELAGWEQYF

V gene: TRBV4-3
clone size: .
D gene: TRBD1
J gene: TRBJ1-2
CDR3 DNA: TGCGCCAGCAGCCAAGATCTTCAGACAGGGGCGAACTATGGCTACACCTTC
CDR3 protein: CASSQDLQTGANYGYTF

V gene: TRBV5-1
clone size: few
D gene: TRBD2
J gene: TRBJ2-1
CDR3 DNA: TGCGCCAGCAGCCCTCAAGCGGGACCCTCCTACAATGAGCAGTTCTTC
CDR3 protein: CASSPQAGPSYNEQFF

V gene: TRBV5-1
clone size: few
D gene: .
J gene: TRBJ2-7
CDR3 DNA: TGCGCCAGCAGCTTGGCTAGGATCAGAGACGAGCAGTACTTC
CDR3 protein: CASSLARIRDEQYF

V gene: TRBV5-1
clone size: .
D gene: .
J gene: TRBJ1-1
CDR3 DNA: TGCGCCAGCAGCTTTCTAAAAATCGGTCAGTTAGGGGAAATATCCGCTGAAGCTTTCTTT
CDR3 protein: CASSFLKIGQLGEISAEAFF

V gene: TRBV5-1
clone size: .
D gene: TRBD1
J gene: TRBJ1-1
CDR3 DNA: TGCGCCAGCAGCTCTCTTCGGGACAGGGGTAACACTGAAGCTTTCTTT
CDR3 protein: CASSSLRDRGNTEAFF

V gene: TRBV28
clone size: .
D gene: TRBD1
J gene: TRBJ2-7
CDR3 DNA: TGTGCCAGCAGCAAGCTCAGGGGGCGGTACGAGCAGTACTTC
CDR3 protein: CASSKLRGRYEQYF

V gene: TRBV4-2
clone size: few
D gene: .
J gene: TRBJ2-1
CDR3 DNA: TGTGCCAGCAGCTTCACTGACTCCTACAATGAGCAGTTCTTC
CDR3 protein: CASSFTDSYNEQFF

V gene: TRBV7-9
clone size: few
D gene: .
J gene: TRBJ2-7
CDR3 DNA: TGTGCCAGCAGCTTACATGCCGGGACTCCCTCCTACGAGCAGTACTTC
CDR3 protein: CASSLHAGTPSYEQYF

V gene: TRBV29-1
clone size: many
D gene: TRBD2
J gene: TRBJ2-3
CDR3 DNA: TGCAGCGTTGAATTAGCGGGAGGGGCCACAGATACGCAGTATTTT
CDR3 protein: CSVELAGGATDTQYF

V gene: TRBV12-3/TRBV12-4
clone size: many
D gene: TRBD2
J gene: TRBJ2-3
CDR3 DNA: TGTGCCAGCAGTTATGATAGCGGGAGGCGGACAGATACGCAGTATTTT
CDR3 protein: CASSYDSGRRTDTQYF

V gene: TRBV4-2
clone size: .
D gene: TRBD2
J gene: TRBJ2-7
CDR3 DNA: TGTGCCAGCAGCCCTTGGGGACTAGCGGGAGTGTACGAGCAGTACTTC
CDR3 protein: CASSPWGLAGVYEQYF

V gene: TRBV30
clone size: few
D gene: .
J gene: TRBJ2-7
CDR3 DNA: TGTGCCTGGAGTGTAACCAGGGGATACGAGCAGTACTTC
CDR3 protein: CAWSVTRGYEQYF